This T cell receptor beta chain was sequenced during a study of blood T cells in healthy people across ages (dated by TCRdb to about 2015). Notes on the research overall: Template switching captured roughly one uniquely barcoded TCR beta cDNA molecule per two T cells in model experiments. The donors were divided into four age groups: young (average around 16 years), middle-aged (about 39), aged (roughly 66) and long-lived (about 90). The study measured age-related changes in TCR beta repertoire diversity using deep sequencing normalized with unique cDNA molecular identifiers. Two additional independent replicas of 1 million unique cDNA reads from the same blood draw were analyzed for two donors (one aged 18 to 30 and one aged 80 or older). Donors of different ages were randomly distributed across sequencing lanes to avoid experimental bias. Study-level results and caveats: Estimates of total diversity based on one million sequenced T cells were regarded as lower bounds and as underestimates. Conclusive comparison of naive and antigen-experienced compartments was prevented by the profiling of bulk unsorted PBMCs. As age increased, observed TCR beta diversity per million T cells dropped in a roughly linear way, and a significant reduction was already evident by age 40. Because the CMV infection status of the donors was unknown, age-related changes in expanded clonotypes may potentially have been confounded. The long-lived group showed more naive CD4+ T cells, fewer expanded clones and increased TCR diversity than the aged group, suggesting age selection. Observed TCR beta diversity correlated strongly with the percentage of naive T cells measured by flow cytometry.

For this clonotype: Its recognized antigen is unknown. No per-base quality is available; no much larger clone lies one base away.

Library preparation used 5' RACE. Instrument on record: Illumina HiSeq 2500. A second PCR of roughly 7 to 11 cycles was performed with a sample-barcoded 5' primer and a J-beta primer mix. A template-switch 5' adaptor carrying 12 random nucleotides introduced a unique molecular identifier onto each TCR beta cDNA molecule. Each sample yielded at least 2.5 million CDR3-containing paired-end reads. The Mint cDNA synthesis kit, primed by a TRBC-specific oligonucleotide, was used to synthesize first-strand cDNA from all RNA. After uracil-DNA glycosylase treatment, a first 18-cycle PCR used universal primers M1SS and BC2_uni_R on all cDNA. Regarding the original processing steps: For normalization, 1 million high-quality reads, each with a distinct molecular identifier, were randomly selected from each sample. Reads with shared molecular identifiers were discarded instead of being binned into consensus sequences. MiTCR, set to a Q25 quality threshold and the strictest error-elimination algorithm, was used for CDR3 identification, clonotype clustering and error correction. A nonparametric unseen species model with Euler transformation was used to estimate a lower bound on total TCR beta diversity. TCRdb reanalyzed the raw reads on its own, using fastp at Q25 for trimming and MiXCR for clone calling, and kept in-frame beta chains. Entries that share a CDR3 protein sequence are merged under the most common genes and DNA. TCRdb, not the original authors, processed these V and J calls. This sample has about 970,000 distinct CDR3 sequences in its table, and roughly half of those were observed once. The ten largest clonotypes hold around 21% of the sample.

The CDR3 runs 17 residues from the cysteine to the phenylalanine. CDR3 DNA is the only sequence kept; it has 51 bases, read in frame from the first base. According to the germline V gene, CDR1 reads SGHRS and CDR2 reads YFSETQ. At the junction V is shortened by 1 base and J by 8 bases; bases outside the gene matches: 11. Donors were a few dozen systemically healthy Caucasian individuals from Russia aged about 6 to 100 years. Around 9.8 milliliters of peripheral blood were collected from each donor into EDTA-treated Vacutainer tubes. Ficoll-Paque density-gradient centrifugation was used to isolate PBMCs, with at least 7 million obtained per sample. Total RNA, at least 5 micrograms per sample, was extracted from PBMCs with Trizol reagent. The percentages of naive CD45RAhigh/CD27high T cells were determined by flow cytometry on a PBMC aliquot from every donor.

The sequence derives from a woman aged 60-70 years in good health. This sequence uses TRBV5-1 and TRBJ2-1; the central 11 bases match TRBD2. Sequencing was done on a sample of blood. The nucleotides read TGCGCCAGCAGCTTGTCGCAACTAGCGGGAGTGGATCATGAGCAGTTCTTC. Its translation is CASSLSQLAGVDHEQFF.